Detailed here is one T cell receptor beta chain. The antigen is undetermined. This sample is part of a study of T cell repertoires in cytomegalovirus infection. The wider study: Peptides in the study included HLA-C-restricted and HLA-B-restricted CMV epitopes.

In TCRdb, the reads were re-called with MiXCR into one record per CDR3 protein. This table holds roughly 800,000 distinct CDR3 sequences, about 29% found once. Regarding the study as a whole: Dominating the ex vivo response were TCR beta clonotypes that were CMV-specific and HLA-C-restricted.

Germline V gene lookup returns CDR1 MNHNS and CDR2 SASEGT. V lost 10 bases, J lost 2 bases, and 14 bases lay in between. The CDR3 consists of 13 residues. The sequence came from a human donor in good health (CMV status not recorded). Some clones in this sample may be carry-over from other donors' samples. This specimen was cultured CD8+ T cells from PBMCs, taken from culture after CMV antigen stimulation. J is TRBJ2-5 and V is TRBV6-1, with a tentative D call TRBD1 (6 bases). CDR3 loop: CATYTGSQETQYF. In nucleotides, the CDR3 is TGTGCCACATATACAGGGAGTCAAGAGACCCAGTACTTC.